Below are 14 T cell receptor beta chains sequenced from a single sample in a study of blood T cell repertoires in COVID-19. Clones were read by immunoSEQ multiplex PCR, and TCRdb kept only the in-frame ones, dropping some. The sample has about 230,000 clones; 85% are singletons. Sequenced: peripheral blood. These receptors came from a man aged 35 to 55 with acute or convalescent COVID-19.

The chain couples TRBV27 to TRBJ2-2, with 8 bases fitting TRBD1. Germline V lookup: CDR1 MNHEY, CDR2 SMNVEV (reference sequence). V lost 5 bases and J lost 7; bases outside the gene matches: 6. There are 14 residues in the CDR3. CDR3 residues: CASSLGTGIGELFF. Here the CDR3 DNA reads TGTGCCAGCAGTCTTGGGACAGGAATCGGGGAGCTGTTTTTT.

This chain joins TRBV20-1 and TRBJ2-2; 7 nucleotides align to TRBD1. Germline lookup yields CDR1 DFQATT and CDR2 SNEGSKA (reference sequence). Trimming at V came to 3 bases and at J to 4 bases, leaving 8 bases not matched to a gene. This CDR3 comprises 15 residues. CDR3 residues: CSASEPGQITGELFF. The CDR3 DNA reads as TGCAGTGCTAGTGAACCGGGACAGATCACCGGGGAGCTGTTTTTT.

J is TRBJ1-2 and V is TRBV2; no firm D call. The CDR3 covers 14 residues. V was cut by 6 bases and J by 4 bases, with 15 bases left in between. The germline V gene has CDR1 SNHLY and CDR2 FYNNEI. In DNA form, the CDR3 reads TGTGCCAGCAGCGAGGCAGATTACTCCTATGGCTACACCTTC. Its translation is CASSEADYSYGYTF.

This clone was seen only once. The rearrangement uses TRBV11-2 and TRBJ2-5; 13 positions match TRBD2. CDR1 and CDR2 from the germline V gene are SGHAT and FQNNGV. V lost 5 bases and J lost 1; bases outside the gene matches: 4. The CDR3 is 16 residues long. CDR3 region: CASSPGLAGLQETQYF. The CDR3 DNA reads TGTGCCAGCAGCCCGGGACTAGCGGGACTCCAAGAGACCCAGTACTTC.

The chain joins TRBV2 to TRBJ1-2; TRBD1 matches 9 bases. This CDR3 is built from 12 residues. Germline lookup yields CDR1 SNHLY and CDR2 FYNNEI. Trimming removed 9 bases from V and 8 bases from J; junction bases left unmatched: 7. In DNA form, the CDR3 reads TGTGCCAGTTCAACAGGGGGCTTGGGCTACACCTTC. Its protein is CASSTGGLGYTF.

The chain couples TRBV9 to TRBJ2-2; D perhaps matches TRBD1 (5 bases). The CDR3 sequence is 15 residues long. CDR1 and CDR2 from the germline V gene are SGDLS and YYNGEE. V dropped 3 bases and J dropped 2 bases, with 11 bases sitting between them. This CDR3 reads CASSGRQYNTGELFF. CDR3 coding DNA: TGTGCCAGCAGCGGACGACAGTACAACACCGGGGAGCTGTTTTTT.

This clone appeared a single time. V usage is TRBV5-1 and J usage is TRBJ1-6; 7 bases align to TRBD1. The CDR3 loop spans 16 amino acids. Looked up from germline, CDR1 is SGHRS and CDR2 is YFSETQ. Trimming took 4 bases from V and 9 from J; bases not matched to a gene: 13. CDR3 protein: CASSLDAGTAVSPLHF. As DNA, the CDR3 is TGCGCCAGCAGCCTTGATGCCGGGACAGCGGTTTCACCCCTCCACTTT.

The DNA of the CDR3 is TGTGCCAGCAGACGCGGGGGGACATCTAACTATGGCTACACCTTC. Its protein is CASRRGGTSNYGYTF. The chain joins TRBV5-4 to TRBJ1-2; possibly TRBD1 for D (6 bases). This CDR3 has 15 amino acids. Trimming removed 5 bases from V and 0 bases from J, with 14 bases in between. The V gene's germline CDR1 is SGHNT and CDR2 YYREEE (reference sequence).

V is TRBV2 and J is TRBJ1-5; D gene uncertain. CDR1 is SNHLY, CDR2 FYNNEI, per germline. The V and J ends lost 3 bases and 3 bases respectively, with 6 bases between them. This CDR3 has 13 residues. CDR3 amino acids: CASSDDNNQPQHF. The CDR3, as DNA: TGTGCCAGCAGTGACGACAACAATCAGCCCCAGCATTTT.

This clone appeared a single time. The chain has TRBV7-9 and TRBJ1-2; D remains ambiguous. The germline gives CDR1 SEHNR, CDR2 FQNEAQ (reference sequence). This CDR3 is built from 12 residues. The CDR3 DNA reads as TGTCCCCCCGAGGGCGATAACTATGGCTACACCTTC. Amino acid sequence: CPPEGDNYGYTF.

Of note for this clone: In the same sample, other DNA sequences code for this CDR3. This sequence joins TRBV5-1 and TRBJ2-1, with 8 bases aligning to TRBD1. CDR1 and CDR2 from the germline V gene are SGHRS and YFSETQ. Germline trimming cut 0 bases from V and 4 bases from J; bases unmatched to any gene: 0. The CDR3 totals 14 residues. The CDR3 loop reads CASSLGQGYNEQFF. CDR3 nucleotides: TGCGCCAGCAGCTTGGGACAGGGGTACAATGAGCAGTTCTTC.

Only one count was recorded for this clone. The chain carries TRBV18 and TRBJ1-2, with TRBD1 identical over 9 bases. V was clipped by 6 bases and J by 5 bases; unmatched bases: 10. This CDR3 is built from 15 residues. Germline V gene data show CDR1 as KGHSH and CDR2 as LQKENI. The CDR3 spells CASSQLPGQGYGYTF. CDR3 coding DNA: TGTGCCAGCTCTCAATTACCGGGACAGGGATATGGCTACACCTTC.

V and J are TRBV3-1 (or the pseudogene TRBV3-2) and TRBJ1-2; a possible D gene is TRBD1 (5 bases). Trimming left V 3 bases short and J 8 bases short, with 25 bases between. The CDR3 has 17 amino acids. Germline assignment: CDR1 LGHDT and CDR2 YNNKEL (reference sequence). CDR3 nucleotide sequence: TGTGCCAGCAGCCACGCTTTGGGGGAGGGAGGTCTGGGCGGCTACACCTTC. Protein product: CASSHALGEGGLGGYTF.

The chain joins TRBV6-5 to TRBJ1-2; no clear D gene. The V end was cut by 0 bases, the J end by 2 bases, with 4 bases between. CDR1 is MNHEY, CDR2 SVGAGI, per germline. CDR3 length equals 13 residues. The CDR3 DNA is TGTGCCAGCAGTTACTCGAGCAACTATGGCTACACCTTC. It encodes CASSYSSNYGYTF.